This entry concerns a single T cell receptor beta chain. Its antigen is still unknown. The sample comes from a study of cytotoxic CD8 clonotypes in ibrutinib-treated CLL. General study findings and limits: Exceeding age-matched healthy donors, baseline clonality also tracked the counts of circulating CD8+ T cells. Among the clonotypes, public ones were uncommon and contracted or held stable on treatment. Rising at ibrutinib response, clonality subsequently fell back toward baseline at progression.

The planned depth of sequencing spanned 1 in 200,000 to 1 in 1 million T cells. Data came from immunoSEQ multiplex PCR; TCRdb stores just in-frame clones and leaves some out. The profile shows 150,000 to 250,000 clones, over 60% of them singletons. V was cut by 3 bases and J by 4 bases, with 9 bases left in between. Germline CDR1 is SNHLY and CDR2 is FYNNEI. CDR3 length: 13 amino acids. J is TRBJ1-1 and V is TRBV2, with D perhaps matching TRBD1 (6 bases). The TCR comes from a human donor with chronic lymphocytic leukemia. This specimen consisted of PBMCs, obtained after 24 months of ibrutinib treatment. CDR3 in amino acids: CASSDRGVTEAFF. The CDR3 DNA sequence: TGTGCCAGCAGTGACAGGGGTGTCACTGAAGCTTTCTTT.